This TCR beta chain was recovered during a study of OX40 agonist ivuxolimab in advanced cancers. CDR3 length: 15 residues. CDR1 and CDR2 from the germline V gene are SNHLY and FYNNEI. The V and J ends lost 3 bases and 0 bases respectively, with 12 bases between them. Libraries were prepared by immunoSEQ multiplex PCR; TCRdb keeps only in-frame clonotypes and omits some of them. The sample includes tens of thousands of clones, 80% to 85% seen only once; the top ten take roughly 7.9%. The sequences come from CD4+ or CD8+ T cells sorted from blood, collected in a trial of the OX40 agonist ivuxolimab. The TCR sequence derives from an adult with an advanced solid tumor such as melanoma, head and neck, liver or kidney cancer. The chain is built from TRBV2 and TRBJ2-7; D gene ambiguous. The CDR3 DNA follows: TGTGCCAGCAGTGAGAATAACTGGGCCTCCTACGAGCAGTACTTC. This codes for CASSENNWASYEQYF.